This note documents a single T cell receptor beta chain sequence. Its antigen is unknown. The CDR3 is 15 residues long. V shed 4 bases, J shed 3 bases, and the junction held 6 bases outside the gene matches. In germline, CDR1 is SGHKS, CDR2 YYEKEE (reference sequence). Both 60 Vbeta primers and 13 Jbeta primers went into the PCR. The method was immunoSEQ multiplex PCR; TCRdb's version includes in-frame clones alone and lacks a portion of them. The table shows 150,000 to 250,000 clones, with over 75% occurring only once. The source of the sample is a study of cytomegalovirus exposure and HLA in healthy donors. Study observations and caveats: Immune exposure information comprised only CMV serostatus. The authors judged a highly shared variant cluster likely a sequencing artifact. The study flagged approximately 180 TCR beta chains as cytomegalovirus-associated.

The specimen was PBMCs. This chain links TRBV5-5 with TRBJ1-5; 8 bases align to TRBD1. The TCR sequence derives from a boy aged 2 to 10 in good health and CMV-seronegative. CDR3 region: CASSPRQGSNQPQHF. CDR3 in DNA: TGTGCCAGCAGCCCCCGACAGGGGTCCAATCAGCCCCAGCATTTT.